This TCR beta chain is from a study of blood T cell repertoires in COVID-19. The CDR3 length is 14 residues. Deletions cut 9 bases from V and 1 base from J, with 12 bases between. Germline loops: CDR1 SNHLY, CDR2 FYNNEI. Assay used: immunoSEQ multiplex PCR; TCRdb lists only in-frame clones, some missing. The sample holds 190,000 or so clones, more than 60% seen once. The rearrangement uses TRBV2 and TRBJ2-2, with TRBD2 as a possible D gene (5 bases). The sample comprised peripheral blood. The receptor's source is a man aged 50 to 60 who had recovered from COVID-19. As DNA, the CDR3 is TGTGCCAGGGCCACGAGCGGGAACACCGGGGAGCTGTTTTTT. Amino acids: CARATSGNTGELFF.